Sequencing of this T cell receptor beta chain was carried out in a study of T cell responses to AZD1222 COVID-19 vaccine. Study-level results: Repertoire samples came only from after the peak T cell response. The number of AZD1222 recipients seropositive at baseline was only five to seven. The sample set comprised mostly white British donors with more females, and clonal diversity was possibly underestimated.

With regard to this clone: Its antigen is as yet unknown.

Whether given at about 4 or about 12 weeks, second doses were pooled. CDR1 and CDR2 from the germline V gene are KGHSH and LQKENI. The V gene lost 5 bases and the J gene lost 7 bases, with 17 bases spanning the gap. The CDR3 runs to 15 residues. Sequenced by immunoSEQ multiplex PCR; TCRdb stores in-frame clones only, minus some. The sample records approximately 60,000 clones, approximately 86% being singletons. The TCR comes from an adult who received the AZD1222 COVID-19 vaccine. V usage is TRBV18 and J usage is TRBJ1-4; D might be TRBD1 (5 bases). The material was peripheral blood, obtained 28 days after the second AZD1222 dose. The DNA for the CDR3 is TGTGCCAGCTCAAAAGCCGGGACCCTCACTGAAAAACTGTTTTTT. Amino acid sequence: CASSKAGTLTEKLFF.